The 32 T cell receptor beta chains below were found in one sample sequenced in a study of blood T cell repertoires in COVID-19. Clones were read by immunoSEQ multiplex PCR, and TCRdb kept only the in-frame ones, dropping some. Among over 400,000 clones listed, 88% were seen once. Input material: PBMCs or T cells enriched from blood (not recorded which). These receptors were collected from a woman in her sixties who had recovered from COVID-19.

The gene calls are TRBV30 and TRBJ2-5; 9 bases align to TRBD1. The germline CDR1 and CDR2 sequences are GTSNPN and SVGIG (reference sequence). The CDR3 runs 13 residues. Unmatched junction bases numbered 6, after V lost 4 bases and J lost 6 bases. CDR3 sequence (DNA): TGTGCCTGGAACTCGGACAGGGGACAGACCCAGTACTTC. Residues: CAWNSDRGQTQYF.

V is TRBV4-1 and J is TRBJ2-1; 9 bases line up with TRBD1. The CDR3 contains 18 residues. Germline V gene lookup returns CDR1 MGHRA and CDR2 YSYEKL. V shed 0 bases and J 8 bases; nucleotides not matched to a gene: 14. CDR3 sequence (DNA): TGCGCCAGCAGCCAAGAATCTTGGGGGACAGGGTCTTCGGATGAGCAGTTCTTC. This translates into CASSQESWGTGSSDEQFF.

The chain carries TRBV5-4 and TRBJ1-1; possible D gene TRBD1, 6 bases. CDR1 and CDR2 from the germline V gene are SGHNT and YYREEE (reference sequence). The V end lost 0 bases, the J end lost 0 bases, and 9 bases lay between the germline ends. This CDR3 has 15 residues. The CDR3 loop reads CASSLGGPMNTEAFF. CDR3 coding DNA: TGTGCCAGCAGCTTGGGGGGGCCCATGAACACTGAAGCTTTCTTT. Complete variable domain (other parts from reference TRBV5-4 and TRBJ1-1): ETGVTQSPTHLIKTRGQQVTLRCSSQSGHNTVSWYQQALGQGPQFIFQYYREEENGRGNFPPRFSGLQFPNYSSELNVNALELDDSALYLCASSLGGPMNTEAFFGQGTRLTVV.

CDR3 residues: CASKFLTGDGYTF. The CDR3 nucleotides are TGTGCCAGCAAATTTCTGACAGGGGACGGCTACACCTTC. V usage is TRBV6-5 and J usage is TRBJ1-2; 8 nucleotides line up with TRBD1. J was trimmed by 8 bases and V by 7 bases; bases with no gene match: 9. Germline-derived CDR1 and CDR2 are MNHEY and SVGAGI. The CDR3 contains 13 residues.

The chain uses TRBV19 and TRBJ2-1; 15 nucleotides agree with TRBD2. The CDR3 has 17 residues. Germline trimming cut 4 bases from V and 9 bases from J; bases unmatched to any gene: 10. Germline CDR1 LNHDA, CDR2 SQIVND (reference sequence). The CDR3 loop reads CASSTRGLAGGLIEQFF. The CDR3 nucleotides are TGTGCCAGTAGTACGAGGGGACTAGCGGGGGGACTGATTGAGCAGTTCTTC.

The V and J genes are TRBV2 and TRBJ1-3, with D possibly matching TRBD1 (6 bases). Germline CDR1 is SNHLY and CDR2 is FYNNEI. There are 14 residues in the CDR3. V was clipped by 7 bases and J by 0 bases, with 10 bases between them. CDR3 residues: CASNNRASGNTIYF. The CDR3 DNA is TGTGCCAGCAATAACAGGGCCTCTGGAAACACCATATATTTT. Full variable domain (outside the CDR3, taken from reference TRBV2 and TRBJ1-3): EPEVTQTPSHQVTQMGQEVILRCVPISNHLYFYWYRQILGQKVEFLVSFYNNEISEKSEIFDDQFSVERPDGSNFTLKIRSTKLEDSAMYFCASNNRASGNTIYFGEGSWLTVV.

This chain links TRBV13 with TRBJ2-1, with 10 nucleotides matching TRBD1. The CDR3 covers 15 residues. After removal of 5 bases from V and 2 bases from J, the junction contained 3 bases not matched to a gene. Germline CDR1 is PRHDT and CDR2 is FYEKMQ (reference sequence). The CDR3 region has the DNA TGTGCCAGCAGCCACGGACAGGGGGCCTACAATGAGCAGTTCTTC. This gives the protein CASSHGQGAYNEQFF.

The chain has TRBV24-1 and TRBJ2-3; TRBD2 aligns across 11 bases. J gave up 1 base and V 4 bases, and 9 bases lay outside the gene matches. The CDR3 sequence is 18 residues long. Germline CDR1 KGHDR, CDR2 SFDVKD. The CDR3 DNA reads TGTGCCACCAGTGACTCCCCAACTAGCGGGGGTCGCACAGATACGCAGTATTTT. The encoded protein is CATSDSPTSGGRTDTQYF.

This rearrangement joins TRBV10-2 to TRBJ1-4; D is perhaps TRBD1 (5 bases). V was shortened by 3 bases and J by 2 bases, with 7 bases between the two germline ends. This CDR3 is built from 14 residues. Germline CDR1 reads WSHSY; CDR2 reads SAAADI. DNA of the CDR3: TGCGCCAGCAGTGACAGGGCGACTAATGAAAAACTGTTTTTT. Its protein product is CASSDRATNEKLFF.

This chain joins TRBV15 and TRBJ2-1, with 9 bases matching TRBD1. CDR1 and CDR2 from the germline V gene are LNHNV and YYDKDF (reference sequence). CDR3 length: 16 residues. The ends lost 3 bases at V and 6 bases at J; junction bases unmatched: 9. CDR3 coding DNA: TGTGCCACCAGCAGTGGCCAGACAGGGGGGCCCAATGAGCAGTTCTTC. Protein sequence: CATSSGQTGGPNEQFF.

DNA of the CDR3: TGTGCTAGTGGTTTGGTAATAAGGGGGCGCGATCAGCCCCAGCATTTT. It codes for CASGLVIRGRDQPQHF. V and J are TRBV12-5 and TRBJ1-5; TRBD1 matches 7 bases. Per the germline V gene, CDR1 is LGHNT and CDR2 is FRNRAP. The CDR3 runs 16 residues. The V gene end was trimmed by 0 bases and the J gene end by 5 bases; junction bases not matched to a gene: 7.

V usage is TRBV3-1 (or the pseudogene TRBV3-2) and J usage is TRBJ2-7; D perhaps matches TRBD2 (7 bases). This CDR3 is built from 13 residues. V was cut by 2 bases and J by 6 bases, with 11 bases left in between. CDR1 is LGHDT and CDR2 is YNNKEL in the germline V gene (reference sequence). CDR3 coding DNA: TGTGCCAGCAGCCAAACAGGGAGGGGCGAGCAGTACTTC. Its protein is CASSQTGRGEQYF.

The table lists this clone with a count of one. CDR3 loop: CASTRGGSYEQYF. The CDR3 DNA follows: TGTGCCAGCACCCGCGGGGGGTCCTACGAGCAGTACTTC. This chain uses TRBV6-5 with TRBJ2-7; 8 bases line up with TRBD2. Per the germline V gene, CDR1 is MNHEY and CDR2 is SVGAGI. With 7 bases clipped from V and 1 base from J, the junction kept 3 bases outside the gene matches. The CDR3 covers 13 residues.

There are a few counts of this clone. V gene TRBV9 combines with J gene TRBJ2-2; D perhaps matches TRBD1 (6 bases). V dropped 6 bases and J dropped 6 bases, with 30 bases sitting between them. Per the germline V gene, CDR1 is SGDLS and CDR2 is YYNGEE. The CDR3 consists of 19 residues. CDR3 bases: TGTGCCAGCACCGACGGGACATATCGGCCTCCACAGTCCCCCGGGGAGCTGTTTTTT. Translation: CASTDGTYRPPQSPGELFF.

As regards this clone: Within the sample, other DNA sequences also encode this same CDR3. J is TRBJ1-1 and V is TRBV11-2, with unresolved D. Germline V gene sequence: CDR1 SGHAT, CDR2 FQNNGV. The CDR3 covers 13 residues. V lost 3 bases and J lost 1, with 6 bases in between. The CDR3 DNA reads TGTGCCAGCAGCTTGAGACAGAACACTGAAGCTTTCTTT. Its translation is CASSLRQNTEAFF.

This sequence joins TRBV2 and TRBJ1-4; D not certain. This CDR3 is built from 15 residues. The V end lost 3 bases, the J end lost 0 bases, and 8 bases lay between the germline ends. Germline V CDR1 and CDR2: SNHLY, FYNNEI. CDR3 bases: TGTGCCAGCAGTGATGCGGCTGCAACTAATGAAAAACTGTTTTTT. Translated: CASSDAAATNEKLFF.

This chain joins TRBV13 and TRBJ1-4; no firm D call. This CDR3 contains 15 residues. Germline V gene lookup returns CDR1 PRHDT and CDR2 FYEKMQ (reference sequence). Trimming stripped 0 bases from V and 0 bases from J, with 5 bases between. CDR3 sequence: CASSLGQTTNEKLFF. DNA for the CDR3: TGTGCCAGCAGCTTAGGACAAACAACTAATGAAAAACTGTTTTTT. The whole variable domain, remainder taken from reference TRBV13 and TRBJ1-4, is AAGVIQSPRHLIKEKRETATLKCYPIPRHDTVYWYQQGPGQDPQFLISFYEKMQSDKGSIPDRFSAQQFSDYHSELNMSSLELGDSALYFCASSLGQTTNEKLFFGSGTQLSVL.

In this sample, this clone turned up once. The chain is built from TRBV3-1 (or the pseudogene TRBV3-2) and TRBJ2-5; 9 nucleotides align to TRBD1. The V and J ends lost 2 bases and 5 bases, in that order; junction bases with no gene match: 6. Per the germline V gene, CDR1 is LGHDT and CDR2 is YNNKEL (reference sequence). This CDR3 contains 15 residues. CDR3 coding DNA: TGTGCCAGCAGCCAAAGGACAGGGGCGGCTGAGACCCAGTACTTC. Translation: CASSQRTGAAETQYF.

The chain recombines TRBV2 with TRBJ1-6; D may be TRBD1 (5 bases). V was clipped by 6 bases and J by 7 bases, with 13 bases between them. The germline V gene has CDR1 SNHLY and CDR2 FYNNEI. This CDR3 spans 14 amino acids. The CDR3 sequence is CASRGDSENSPLHF. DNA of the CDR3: TGTGCCAGCAGAGGGGATTCGGAAAATTCACCCCTCCACTTT.

CDR3 sequence: CASSRQGTTNQPQHF. The CDR3 DNA reads TGTGCCAGCAGCCGACAGGGGACAACTAATCAGCCCCAGCATTTT. J is TRBJ1-5 and V is TRBV6-2 or TRBV6-3; 8 positions agree with TRBD1. The V gene's germline CDR1 is MNHEY and CDR2 SVGEGT. Trimming removed 6 bases from V and 4 bases from J; junction bases left unmatched: 8. The CDR3 sequence is 15 residues long.

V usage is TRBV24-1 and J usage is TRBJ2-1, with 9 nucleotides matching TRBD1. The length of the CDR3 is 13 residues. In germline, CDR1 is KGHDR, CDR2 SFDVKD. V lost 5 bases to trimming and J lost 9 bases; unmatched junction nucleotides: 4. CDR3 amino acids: CATSGDRVGEQFF. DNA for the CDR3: TGTGCCACCAGTGGGGACAGGGTTGGTGAGCAGTTCTTC.

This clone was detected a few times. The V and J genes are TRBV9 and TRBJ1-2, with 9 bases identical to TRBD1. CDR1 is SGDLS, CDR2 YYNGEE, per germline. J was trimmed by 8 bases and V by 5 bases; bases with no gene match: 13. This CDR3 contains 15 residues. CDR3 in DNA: TGTGCCAGCAGTCCTTTCTTGGGGACAGGGAGCGGCTACACCTTC. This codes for CASSPFLGTGSGYTF.

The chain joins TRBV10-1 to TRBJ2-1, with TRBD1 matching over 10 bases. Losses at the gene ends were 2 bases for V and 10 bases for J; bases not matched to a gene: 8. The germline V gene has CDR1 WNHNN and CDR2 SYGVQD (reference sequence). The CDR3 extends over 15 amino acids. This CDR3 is CASSEGGQGRREQFF. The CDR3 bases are TGCGCCAGCAGTGAGGGGGGACAGGGGAGGAGGGAGCAGTTCTTC.

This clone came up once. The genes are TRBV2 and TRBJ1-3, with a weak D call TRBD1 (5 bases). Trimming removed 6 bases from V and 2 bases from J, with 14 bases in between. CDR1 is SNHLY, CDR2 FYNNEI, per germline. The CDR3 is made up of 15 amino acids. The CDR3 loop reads CASSPTGSTGNTIYF. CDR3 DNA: TGTGCCAGCAGCCCTACAGGTTCCACTGGAAACACCATATATTTT.

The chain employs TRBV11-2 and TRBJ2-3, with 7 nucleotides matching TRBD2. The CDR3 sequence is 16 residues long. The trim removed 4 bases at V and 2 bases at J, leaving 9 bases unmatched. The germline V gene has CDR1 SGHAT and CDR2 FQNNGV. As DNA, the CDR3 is TGTGCCAGCAGCTCCTTCCCTAGCGGTAACACAGATACGCAGTATTTT. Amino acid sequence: CASSSFPSGNTDTQYF.

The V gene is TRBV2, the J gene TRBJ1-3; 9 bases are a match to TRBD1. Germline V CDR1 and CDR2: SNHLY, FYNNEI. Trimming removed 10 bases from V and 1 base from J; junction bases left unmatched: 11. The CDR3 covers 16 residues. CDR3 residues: CANHRDRVISGNTIYF. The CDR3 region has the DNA TGTGCCAACCACCGGGACAGGGTTATTTCTGGAAACACCATATATTTT.

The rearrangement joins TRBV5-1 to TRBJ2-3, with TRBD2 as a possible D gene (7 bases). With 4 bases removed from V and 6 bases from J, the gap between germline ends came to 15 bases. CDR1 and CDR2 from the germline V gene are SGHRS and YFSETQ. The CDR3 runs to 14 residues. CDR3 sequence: CASSPRGGEDTQYF. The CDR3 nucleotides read TGCGCCAGCAGCCCACGCGGGGGCGAGGATACGCAGTATTTT. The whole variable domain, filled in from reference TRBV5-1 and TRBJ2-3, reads KAGVTQTPRYLIKTRGQQVTLSCSPISGHRSVSWYQQTPGQGLQFLFEYFSETQRNKGNFPGRFSGRQFSNSRSEMNVSTLELGDSALYLCASSPRGGEDTQYFGPGTRLTVL.

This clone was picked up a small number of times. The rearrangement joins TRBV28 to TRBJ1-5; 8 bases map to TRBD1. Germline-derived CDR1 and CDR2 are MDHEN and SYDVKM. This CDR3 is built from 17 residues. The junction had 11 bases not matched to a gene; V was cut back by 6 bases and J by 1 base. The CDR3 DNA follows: TGTGCCAGCAGGCCCCGACAGGGGACAAGAAGCAATCAGCCCCAGCATTTT. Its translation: CASRPRQGTRSNQPQHF.

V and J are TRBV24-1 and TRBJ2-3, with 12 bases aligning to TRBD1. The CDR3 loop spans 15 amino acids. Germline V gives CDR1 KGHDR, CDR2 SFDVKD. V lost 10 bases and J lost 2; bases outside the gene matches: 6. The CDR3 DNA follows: TGTGCCACGGCGGCGGGACAGGGGGCCACAGATACGCAGTATTTT. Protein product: CATAAGQGATDTQYF.

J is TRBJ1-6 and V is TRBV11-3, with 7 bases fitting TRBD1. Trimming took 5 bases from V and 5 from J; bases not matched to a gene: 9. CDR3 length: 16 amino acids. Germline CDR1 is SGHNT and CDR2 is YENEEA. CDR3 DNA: TGTGCCAGCAGCCCAGACGGCCAGGGGGATAATTCACCCCTCCACTTT. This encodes CASSPDGQGDNSPLHF. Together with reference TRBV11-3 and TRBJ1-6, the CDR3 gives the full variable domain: EAGVVQSPRYKIIEKKQPVAFWCNPISGHNTLYWYLQNLGQGPELLIRYENEEAVDDSQLPKDRFSAERLKGVDSTLKIQPAELGDSAVYLCASSPDGQGDNSPLHFGNGTRLTVT.

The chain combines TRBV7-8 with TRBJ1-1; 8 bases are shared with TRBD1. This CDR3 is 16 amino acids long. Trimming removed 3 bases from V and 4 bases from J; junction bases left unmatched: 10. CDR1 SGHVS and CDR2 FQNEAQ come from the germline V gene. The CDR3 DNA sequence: TGTGCCAGCAGCTTGAAGTCGACAGGGGTTGTCACTGAAGCTTTCTTT. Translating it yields CASSLKSTGVVTEAFF. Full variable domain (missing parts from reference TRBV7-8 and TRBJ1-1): GAGVSQSPRYKVAKRGQDVALRCDPISGHVSLFWYQQALGQGPEFLTYFQNEAQLDKSGLPSDRFFAERPEGSVSTLKIQRTQQEDSAVYLCASSLKSTGVVTEAFFGQGTRLTVV.

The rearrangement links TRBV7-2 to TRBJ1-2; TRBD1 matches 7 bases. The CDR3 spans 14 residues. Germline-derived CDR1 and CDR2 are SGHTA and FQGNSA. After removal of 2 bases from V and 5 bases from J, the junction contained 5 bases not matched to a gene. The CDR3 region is CASSLLTGVYGYTF. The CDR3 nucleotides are TGTGCCAGCAGCTTATTAACAGGGGTGTATGGCTACACCTTC.